This T cell receptor beta chain originates from a study of cytomegalovirus exposure and HLA in healthy donors. Study-level results: Researchers counted 150 to 200 TCR beta chains as cytomegalovirus-associated. Analysis was carried out at a later point, and it linked a missense DCLRE1C variant to TCR beta V- and J-gene trimming. The majority of TCR sequences were rare, yet some public TCRs appeared in many donors.

This PCR relied on a set of 60 Vbeta primers and 13 Jbeta primers. The protocol was immunoSEQ multiplex PCR, while the TCRdb copy is restricted to in-frame clones and leaves out a portion. The sample consists of over 60,000 clones, around 66% of them appearing once. The CDR3 contains 17 residues. Deletions cut 5 bases from V and 5 bases from J, with 22 bases between. Germline lookup yields CDR1 LNHDA and CDR2 SQIVND (reference sequence). Notes on this clone: The antigen remains undetermined.

The gene calls are TRBV19 and TRBJ2-1, with D perhaps TRBD1 (6 bases). The receptor's source is a male donor in good health and CMV-seropositive. What was sequenced was PBMCs. The DNA for the CDR3 is TGTGCCAGTAGTCCTACAGGGATTGTAGCGAACAACAATGAGCAGTTCTTC. Translated, it gives CASSPTGIVANNNEQFF.